This TCR beta chain was retrieved from a study of blood T cell repertoires in COVID-19 (dated by TCRdb to about 2020). About the investigation overall: Samples from collaborators originated in the United States, Italy and Spain and spanned both the acute and convalescent phases of COVID-19. The material from the prospective study consisted of cDNA or gDNA derived from T cells, B-cell-depleted T cells, or PBMCs. The repertoires were released in a freely available public database meant as a resource for research on the immune response to SARS-CoV-2. Samples came from the ongoing ImmuneRACE study (first 160 participants) plus 1,254 subjects from 6 global collaborators. HLA class I and class II types, where available, came from metadata supplied by the sample provider rather than from assay-based typing. A de-identified subject ID, COVID-19 status, age in years and sex were almost always included in the sample metadata. The dataset comprised deeply sampled blood TCRbeta repertoires from subjects exposed to, actively infected with, or recovered from COVID-19.

Each collaborating institution followed its own protocols to collect whole blood in K2EDTA tubes. For TCRbeta analysis, collaborators shipped samples as frozen whole blood, isolated PBMCs, or DNA extracted from either of those sample types. The research as a whole found: Clinical and demographic metadata were provided uncurated, with the amount varying by source and participant.

The germline V gene yields LGHNA for CDR1 and YSLEER for CDR2. The CDR3 has 15 amino acids, counting the end cysteine and phenylalanine. The DNA shown is the 45-base CDR3, in frame from base 1. After removal of 0 bases from V and 8 bases from J, the junction retains 7 bases not matched to a gene. Regarding this clone: What antigen it recognizes has not been identified. The sample holds no much larger clone one base away, and base qualities are not on file.

TCRbeta CDR3 regions were amplified from genomic DNA by means of the immunoSEQ Assay, a bias-controlled multiplex PCR. Turning to the authors' computational methods: Within the assay, amplification of reference gene primers was used to estimate how many nucleated cells each sample contained. Sequence reads were collapsed and filtered to measure the absolute abundance of every unique TCRbeta CDR3 rearrangement. For each sample, productive Simpson clonality was calculated by taking the square root of Simpson's diversity index across productive rearrangements. Drawn from immuneACCESS, this table holds only the in-frame rearrangements with V and J called that TCRdb kept. Clones are partly lost; checked studies trace under half to an unresolved V gene and leave the rest unexplained. For V, J and clone size, that table is used; D and trimming come from the DNA. This sample has roughly 120,000 clones in its table, and around three quarters of those were observed once. 3.5% to 4.5% of the sample is taken by the ten largest.

The source is a woman older than 75 with acute or convalescent COVID-19. The sample was peripheral blood. The chain couples TRBV4-3 to TRBJ2-1; 7 bases in between match TRBD2. CDR3 loop: CASSQEAGIKDEQFF. The sequence in DNA is TGCGCCAGCAGCCAAGAAGCGGGAATAAAGGATGAGCAGTTCTTC.